This paragraph reports one T cell receptor (beta chain). The data derive from a study of T cells in Graves' hyperthyroidism and ophthalmopathy. TCR beta CDR3 sequences were amplified from RNA transcripts. TCR CDR3 underwent first-round RT-PCR with the HTBI primer set. A single record per CDR3 protein comes from TCRdb applying MiXCR to the multiplex PCR reads. The sample carries hundreds of thousands of distinct CDR3 sequences, roughly 20% recorded once. PBMCs stemmed from about 9.7 ml fresh peripheral blood. Trimming removed 5 bases at V and 2 bases at J, with 13 bases between. The CDR3 spans 15 residues. Germline CDR1 reads DFQATT; CDR2 reads SNEGSKA (reference sequence).

The sample comprised blood. This receptor was identified in a man between 25 and 39 years old with Graves' ophthalmopathy. V gene TRBV20-1 combines with J gene TRBJ1-6; D may be TRBD1 (6 bases). The CDR3 coding sequence is TGCAGTGCTCAGGGGAAAAGCACCTATAATTCACCCCTCCACTTT. Translating gives CSAQGKSTYNSPLHF.